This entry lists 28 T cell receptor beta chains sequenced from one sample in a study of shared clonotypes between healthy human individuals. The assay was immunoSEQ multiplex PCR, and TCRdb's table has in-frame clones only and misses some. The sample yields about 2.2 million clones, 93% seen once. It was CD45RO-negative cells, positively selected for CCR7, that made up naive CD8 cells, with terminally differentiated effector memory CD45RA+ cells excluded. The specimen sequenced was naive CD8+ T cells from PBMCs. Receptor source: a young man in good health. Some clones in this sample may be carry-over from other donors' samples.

The CDR3 loop is CASSDKTSDRAPYEQYF. The CDR3 DNA is TGTGCCAGTAGTGACAAAACTAGCGACCGAGCCCCCTACGAGCAGTACTTC. V gene TRBV19 combines with J gene TRBJ2-7; the match to TRBD2 covers 7 bases. Germline CDR1 is LNHDA and CDR2 is SQIVND (reference sequence). The CDR3 runs 17 residues. V shed 5 bases and J 2 bases; nucleotides not matched to a gene: 15.

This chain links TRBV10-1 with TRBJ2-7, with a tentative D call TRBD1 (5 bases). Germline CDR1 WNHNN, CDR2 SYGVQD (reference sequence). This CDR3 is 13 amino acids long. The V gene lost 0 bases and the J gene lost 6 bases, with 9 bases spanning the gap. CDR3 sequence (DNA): TGCGCCAGCAGTGAGTCGACAGCCATCGAGCAGTACTTC. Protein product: CASSESTAIEQYF.

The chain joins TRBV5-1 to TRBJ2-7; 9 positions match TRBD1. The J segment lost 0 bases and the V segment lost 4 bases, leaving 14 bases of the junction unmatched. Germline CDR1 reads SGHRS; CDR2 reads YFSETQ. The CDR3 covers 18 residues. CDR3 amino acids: CASSPSGFDRGISYEQYF. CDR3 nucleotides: TGCGCCAGCAGCCCCAGTGGGTTCGACAGGGGGATCTCCTACGAGCAGTACTTC.

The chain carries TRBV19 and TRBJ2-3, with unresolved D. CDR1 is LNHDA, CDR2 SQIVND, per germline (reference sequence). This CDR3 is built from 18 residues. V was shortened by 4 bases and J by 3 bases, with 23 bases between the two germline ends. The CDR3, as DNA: TGTGCCAGTAGTAATGGTCGTTCCTCCGGCCCGAGGACAGATACGCAGTATTTT. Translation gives CASSNGRSSGPRTDTQYF.

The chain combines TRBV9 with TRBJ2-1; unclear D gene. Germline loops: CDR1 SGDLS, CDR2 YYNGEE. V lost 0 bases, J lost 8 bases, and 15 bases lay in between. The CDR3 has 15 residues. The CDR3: CASSVGAVSGHEQFF. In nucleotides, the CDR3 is TGTGCCAGCAGCGTAGGAGCCGTATCGGGCCATGAGCAGTTCTTC.

The CDR3 bases are TGCGCCAGCAGACCGAACAGGGTCGGTGAAAAACTGTTTTTT. Translation gives CASRPNRVGEKLFF. The rearrangement links TRBV5-1 to TRBJ1-4; D may be TRBD1 (6 bases). V lost 5 bases to trimming and J lost 7 bases, with 15 bases between them. This CDR3 comprises 14 residues. Germline CDR1 and CDR2: SGHRS and YFSETQ.

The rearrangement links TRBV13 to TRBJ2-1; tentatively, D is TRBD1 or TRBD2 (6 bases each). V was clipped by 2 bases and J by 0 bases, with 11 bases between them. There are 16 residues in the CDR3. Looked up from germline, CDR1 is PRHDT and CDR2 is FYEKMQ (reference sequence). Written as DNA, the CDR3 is TGTGCCAGCAGCTTAACAGGGACTGACTCCTACAATGAGCAGTTCTTC. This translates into CASSLTGTDSYNEQFF.

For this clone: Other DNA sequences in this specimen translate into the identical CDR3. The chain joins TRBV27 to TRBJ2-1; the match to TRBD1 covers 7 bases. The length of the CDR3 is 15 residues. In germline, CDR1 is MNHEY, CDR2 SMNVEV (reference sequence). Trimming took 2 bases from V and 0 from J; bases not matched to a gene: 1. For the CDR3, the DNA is TGTGCCAGCAGTTTAGGGACAGTCTCCTACAATGAGCAGTTCTTC. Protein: CASSLGTVSYNEQFF.

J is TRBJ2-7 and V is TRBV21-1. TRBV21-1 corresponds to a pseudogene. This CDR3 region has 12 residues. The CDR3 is CASSNGTYEQYF. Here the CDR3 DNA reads TGTGCCAGCAGCAACGGAACCTACGAGCAGTACTTC.

CDR3 sequence reads: CSVPEGPTDTQYF. DNA for the CDR3: TGCAGCGTTCCTGAGGGACCCACAGATACGCAGTATTTT. This chain connects TRBV29-1 to TRBJ2-3, with D perhaps being TRBD1 or TRBD2 (5 bases each). Trimming stripped 5 bases from V and 2 bases from J, with 11 bases between. The germline V gene has CDR1 SQVTM and CDR2 ANQGSEA. CDR3 length: 13 residues.

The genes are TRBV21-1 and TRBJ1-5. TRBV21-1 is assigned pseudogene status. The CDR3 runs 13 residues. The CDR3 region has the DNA TGTGCCAGCAGCGCCCAAAAATATCAGCCCCAGCATTTT. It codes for CASSAQKYQPQHF.

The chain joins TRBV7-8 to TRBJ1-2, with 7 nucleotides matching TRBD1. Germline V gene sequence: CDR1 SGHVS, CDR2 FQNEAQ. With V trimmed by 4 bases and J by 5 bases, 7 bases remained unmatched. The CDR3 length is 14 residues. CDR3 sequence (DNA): TGTGCCAGCAGCTCCGCACAGGGGAGGTATGGCTACACCTTC. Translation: CASSSAQGRYGYTF. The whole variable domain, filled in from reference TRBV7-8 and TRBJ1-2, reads GAGVSQSPRYKVAKRGQDVALRCDPISGHVSLFWYQQALGQGPEFLTYFQNEAQLDKSGLPSDRFFAERPEGSVSTLKIQRTQQEDSAVYLCASSSAQGRYGYTFGSGTRLTVV.

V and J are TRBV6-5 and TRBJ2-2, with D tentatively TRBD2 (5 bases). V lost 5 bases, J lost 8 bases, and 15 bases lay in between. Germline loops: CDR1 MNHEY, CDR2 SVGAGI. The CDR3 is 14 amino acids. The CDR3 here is CASSPWRTGGELFF. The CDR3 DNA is TGTGCCAGCAGTCCGTGGAGAACGGGAGGGGAGCTGTTTTTT.

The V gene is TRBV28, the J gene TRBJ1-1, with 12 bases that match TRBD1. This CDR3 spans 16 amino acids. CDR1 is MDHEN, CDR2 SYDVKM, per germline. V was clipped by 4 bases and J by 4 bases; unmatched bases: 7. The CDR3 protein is CASSYRDRGRGTEAFF. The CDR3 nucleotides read TGTGCCAGCAGTTACCGGGACAGGGGGCGCGGCACTGAAGCTTTCTTT.

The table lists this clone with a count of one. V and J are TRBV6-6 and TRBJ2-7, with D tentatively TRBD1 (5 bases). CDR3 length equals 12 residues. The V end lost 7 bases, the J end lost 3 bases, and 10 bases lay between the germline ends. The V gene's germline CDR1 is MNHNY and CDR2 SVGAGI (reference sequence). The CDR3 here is CASKGRDYEQYF. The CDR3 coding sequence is TGTGCCAGCAAGGGCAGGGACTACGAGCAGTACTTC.

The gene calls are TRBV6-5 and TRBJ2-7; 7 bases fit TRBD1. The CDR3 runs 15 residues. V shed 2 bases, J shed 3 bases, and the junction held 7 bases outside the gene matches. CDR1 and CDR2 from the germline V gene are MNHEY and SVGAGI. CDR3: CASSYRTGAGYEQYF. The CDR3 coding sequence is TGTGCCAGCAGTTACAGAACAGGGGCCGGCTACGAGCAGTACTTC.

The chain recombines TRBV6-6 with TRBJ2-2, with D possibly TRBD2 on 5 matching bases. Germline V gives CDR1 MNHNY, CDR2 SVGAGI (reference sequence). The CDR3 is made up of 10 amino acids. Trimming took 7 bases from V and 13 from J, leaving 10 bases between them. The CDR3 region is CASMAGGLFF. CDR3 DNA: TGTGCCAGCATGGCGGGCGGGCTGTTTTTT.

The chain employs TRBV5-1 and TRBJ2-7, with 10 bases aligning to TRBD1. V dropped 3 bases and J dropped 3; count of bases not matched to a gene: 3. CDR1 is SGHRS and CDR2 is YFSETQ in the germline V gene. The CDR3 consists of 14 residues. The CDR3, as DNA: TGCGCCAGCAGCTGGGGACAGGGGTACTACGAGCAGTACTTC. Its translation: CASSWGQGYYEQYF.

The CDR3 here is CASSPRTGNGETQYF. Written as DNA, the CDR3 is TGTGCCAGCAGCCCTCGGACTGGCAATGGTGAGACCCAGTACTTC. V is TRBV6-5 and J is TRBJ2-5; D is perhaps TRBD2 (5 bases). The ends were cut back, 6 bases at V and 5 bases at J, with 19 bases in the middle. This CDR3 is built from 15 residues. Germline-derived CDR1 and CDR2 are MNHEY and SVGAGI.

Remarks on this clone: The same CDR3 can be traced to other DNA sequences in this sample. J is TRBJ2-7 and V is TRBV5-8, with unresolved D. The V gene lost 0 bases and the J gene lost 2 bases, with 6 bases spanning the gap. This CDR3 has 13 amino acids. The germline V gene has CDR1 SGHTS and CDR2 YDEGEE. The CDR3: CASSLGLPYEQYF. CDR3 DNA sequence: TGTGCCAGCAGCTTGGGCCTTCCCTACGAGCAGTACTTC.

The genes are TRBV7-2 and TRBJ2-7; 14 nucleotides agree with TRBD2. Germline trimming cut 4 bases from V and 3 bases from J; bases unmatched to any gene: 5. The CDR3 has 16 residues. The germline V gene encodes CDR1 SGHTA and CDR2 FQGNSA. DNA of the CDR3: TGTGCCAGCAGCTCCTCTGGGACTAGCGGGGGCTACGAGCAGTACTTC. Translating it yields CASSSSGTSGGYEQYF.

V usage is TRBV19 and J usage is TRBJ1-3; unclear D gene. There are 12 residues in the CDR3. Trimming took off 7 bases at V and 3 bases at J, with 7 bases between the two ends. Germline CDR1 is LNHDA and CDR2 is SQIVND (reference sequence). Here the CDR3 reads CASKGLGNTIYF. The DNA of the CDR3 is TGTGCCAGTAAAGGGCTTGGAAACACCATATATTTT.

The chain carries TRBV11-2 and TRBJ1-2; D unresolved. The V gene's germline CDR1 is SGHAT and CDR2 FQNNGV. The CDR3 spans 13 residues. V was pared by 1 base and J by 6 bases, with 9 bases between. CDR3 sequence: CASSLGSQHGYTF. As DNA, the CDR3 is TGTGCCAGCAGCTTAGGGTCACAGCATGGCTACACCTTC.

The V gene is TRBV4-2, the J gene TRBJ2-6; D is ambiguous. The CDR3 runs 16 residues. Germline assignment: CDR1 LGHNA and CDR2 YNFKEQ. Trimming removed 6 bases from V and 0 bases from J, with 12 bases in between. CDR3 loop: CASSEQVGSGANVLTF. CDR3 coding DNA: TGTGCCAGCAGTGAGCAGGTAGGCTCTGGGGCCAACGTCCTGACTTTC.

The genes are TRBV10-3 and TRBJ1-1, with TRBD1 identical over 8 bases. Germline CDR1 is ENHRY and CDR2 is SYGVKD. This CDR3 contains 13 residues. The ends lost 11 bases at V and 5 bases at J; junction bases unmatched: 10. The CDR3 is CAVRQGRATEAFF. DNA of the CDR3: TGTGCCGTAAGACAGGGGAGGGCTACTGAAGCTTTCTTT.

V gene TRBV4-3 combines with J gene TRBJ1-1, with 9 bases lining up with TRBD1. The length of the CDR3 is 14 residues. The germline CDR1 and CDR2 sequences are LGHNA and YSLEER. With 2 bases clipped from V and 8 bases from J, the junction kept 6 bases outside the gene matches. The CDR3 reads CASSQKPGQGEAFF. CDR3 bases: TGCGCCAGCAGCCAAAAGCCGGGACAGGGAGAAGCTTTCTTT.

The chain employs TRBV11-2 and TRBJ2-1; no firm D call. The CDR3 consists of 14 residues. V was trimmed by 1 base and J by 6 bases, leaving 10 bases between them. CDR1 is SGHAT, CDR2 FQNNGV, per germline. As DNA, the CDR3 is TGTGCCAGCAGCTTAGCGTCGACCGCCAATGAGCAGTTCTTC. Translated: CASSLASTANEQFF.

The CDR3 DNA is TGTGCCACCCAGGGTGGGTTGGCTGAAGCTTTCTTT. It encodes CATQGGLAEAFF. The rearrangement joins TRBV19 to TRBJ1-1, with D possibly matching TRBD1 (5 bases). Trimming stripped 10 bases from V and 6 bases from J, with 15 bases between. Germline V gives CDR1 LNHDA, CDR2 SQIVND (reference sequence). This CDR3 has 12 residues.